This T cell receptor beta chain is from a study of shared clonotypes between healthy human individuals. Study-wide results and limits: Naive CD4 clonotypes were shared across a few donors at about 5%.

In the original analysis: ImmunoSEQ junction-only sequences lacked quality scores, so their filtering differed. TCRdb's copy holds only in-frame clones and misses some; the assay was immunoSEQ multiplex PCR. V and J calls and clone size are those listed in that table; D and trimming were worked out from the DNA. The profile covers over 1.4 million clones, with about 96% appearing a single time and over 1% taken by the ten largest. The CDR3 extends over 15 amino acids. CDR1 and CDR2 from the germline V gene are SGHRS and YFSETQ. V gave up 7 bases and J gave up 1 base, with 17 bases separating them. There were no recent acute infections or vaccinations among the donors, who were healthy HIV-negative adults. In the case of this clone: Its matching antigen is unknown.

The rearrangement uses TRBV5-1 and TRBJ1-1; a weak D match, TRBD1 (5 bases). Sequenced input: naive CD4+ T cells sorted from blood. Specified subset: CD45RA+ positively selected. This TCR derives from a man aged 30-40 years in good health. CDR3 DNA: TGCGCCAGCCAGGGTAGTGGAAAAGGGAACACTGAAGCTTTCTTT. This encodes CASQGSGKGNTEAFF.